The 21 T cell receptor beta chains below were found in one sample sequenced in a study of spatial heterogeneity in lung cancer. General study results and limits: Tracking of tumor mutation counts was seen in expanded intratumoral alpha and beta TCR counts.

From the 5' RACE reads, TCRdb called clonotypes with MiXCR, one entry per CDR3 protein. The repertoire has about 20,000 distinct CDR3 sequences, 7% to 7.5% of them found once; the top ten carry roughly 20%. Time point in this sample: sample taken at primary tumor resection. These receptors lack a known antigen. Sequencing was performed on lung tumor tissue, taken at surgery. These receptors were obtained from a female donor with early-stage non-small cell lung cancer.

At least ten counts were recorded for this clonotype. The CDR3 reads CATSRDFDRGNTGELFF. In DNA form, the CDR3 reads TGTGCCACCAGCAGAGATTTCGACAGGGGAAACACCGGGGAGCTGTTTTTT. The chain is built from TRBV15 and TRBJ2-2; 8 nucleotides match TRBD1. Germline-derived CDR1 and CDR2 are LNHNV and YYDKDF (reference sequence). CDR3 length equals 17 residues. Unmatched junction bases numbered 5, after V lost 0 bases and J lost 2 bases.

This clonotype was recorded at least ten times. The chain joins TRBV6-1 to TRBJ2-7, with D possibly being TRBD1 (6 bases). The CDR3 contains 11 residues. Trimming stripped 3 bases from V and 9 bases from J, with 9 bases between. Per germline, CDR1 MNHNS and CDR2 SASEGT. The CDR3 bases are TGTGCCAGCAGTGAGATGACAGGGCAGTACTTC. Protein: CASSEMTGQYF.

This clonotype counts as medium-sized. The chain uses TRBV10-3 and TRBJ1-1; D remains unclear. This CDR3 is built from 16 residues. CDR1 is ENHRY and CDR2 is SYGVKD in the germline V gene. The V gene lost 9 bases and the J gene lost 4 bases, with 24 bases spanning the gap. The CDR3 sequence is CAMNSPGIGPGTEAFF. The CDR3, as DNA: TGTGCCATGAACTCTCCAGGTATCGGGCCCGGCACTGAAGCTTTCTTT.

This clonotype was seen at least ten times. The CDR3 bases are TGTGCCAGCAGCGTAGGGGCAGTGAACTCCTATAATTCACCCCTCCACTTT. It translates to CASSVGAVNSYNSPLHF. The genes are TRBV9 and TRBJ1-6; D ambiguous. Germline CDR1 and CDR2: SGDLS and YYNGEE. The germline V and J ends were trimmed by 0 bases and 0 bases, with 10 bases remaining between them. The CDR3 has 17 residues.

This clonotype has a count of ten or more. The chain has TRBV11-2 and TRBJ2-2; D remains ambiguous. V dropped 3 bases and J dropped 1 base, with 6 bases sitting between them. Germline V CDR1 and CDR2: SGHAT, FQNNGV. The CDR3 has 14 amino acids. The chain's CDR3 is CASSFLGNTGELFF. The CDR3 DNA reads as TGTGCCAGCAGCTTCTTAGGGAACACCGGGGAGCTGTTTTTT. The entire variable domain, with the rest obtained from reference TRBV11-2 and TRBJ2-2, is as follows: EAGVAQSPRYKIIEKRQSVAFWCNPISGHATLYWYQQILGQGPKLLIQFQNNGVVDDSQLPKDRFSAERLKGVDSTLKIQPAKLEDSAVYLCASSFLGNTGELFFGEGSRLTVL.

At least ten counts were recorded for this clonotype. Here the CDR3 reads CARTNCSGNTIYF. CDR3 nucleotide sequence: TGTGCCAGGACTAACTGCTCTGGAAACACCATATATTTT. The chain has TRBV6-5 and TRBJ1-3; no reliable D call. Germline values: CDR1 MNHEY, CDR2 SVGAGI. This CDR3 contains 13 residues. Trimming cost V 9 bases and J 0 bases, with 9 bases left between them.

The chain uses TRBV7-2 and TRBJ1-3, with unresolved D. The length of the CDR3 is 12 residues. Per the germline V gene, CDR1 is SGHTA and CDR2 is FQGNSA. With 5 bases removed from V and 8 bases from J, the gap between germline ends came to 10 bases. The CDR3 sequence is CASSLRQDTIYF. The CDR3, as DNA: TGTGCCAGCAGCCTACGCCAGGACACCATATATTTT.

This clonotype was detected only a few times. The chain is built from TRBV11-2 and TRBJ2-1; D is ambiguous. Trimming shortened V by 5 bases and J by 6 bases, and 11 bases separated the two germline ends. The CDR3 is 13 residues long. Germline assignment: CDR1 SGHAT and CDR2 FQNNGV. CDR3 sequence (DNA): TGTGCCAGCAGCGTAGTTCAGGTCAATGAGCAGTTCTTC. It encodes CASSVVQVNEQFF. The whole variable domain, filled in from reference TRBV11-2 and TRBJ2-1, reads EAGVAQSPRYKIIEKRQSVAFWCNPISGHATLYWYQQILGQGPKLLIQFQNNGVVDDSQLPKDRFSAERLKGVDSTLKIQPAKLEDSAVYLCASSVVQVNEQFFGPGTRLTVL.

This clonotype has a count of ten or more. CDR3 DNA: TGCAGTGCTAGAGCCACACAGGGAGGTTTATCGGGTAGCAATCAGCCCCAGCATTTT. Encoded protein: CSARATQGGLSGSNQPQHF. The chain links TRBV20-1 to TRBJ1-5, with D perhaps TRBD1 (6 bases). This CDR3 contains 19 residues. V lost 1 base to trimming and J lost 0 bases, with 22 bases between them. Germline-derived CDR1 and CDR2 are DFQATT and SNEGSKA (reference sequence).

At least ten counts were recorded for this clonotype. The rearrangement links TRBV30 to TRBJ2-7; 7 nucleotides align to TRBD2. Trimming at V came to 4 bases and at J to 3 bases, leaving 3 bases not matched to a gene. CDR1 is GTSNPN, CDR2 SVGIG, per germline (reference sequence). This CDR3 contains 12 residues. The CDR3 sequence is CAWNGGSYEQYF. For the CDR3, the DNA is TGTGCCTGGAACGGCGGGAGCTACGAGCAGTACTTC.

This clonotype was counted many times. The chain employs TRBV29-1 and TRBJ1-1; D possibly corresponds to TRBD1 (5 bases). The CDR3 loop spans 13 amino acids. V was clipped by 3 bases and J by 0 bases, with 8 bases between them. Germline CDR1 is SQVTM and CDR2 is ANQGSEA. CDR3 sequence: CSVEQGMNTEAFF. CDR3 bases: TGCAGCGTTGAGCAGGGCATGAACACTGAAGCTTTCTTT.

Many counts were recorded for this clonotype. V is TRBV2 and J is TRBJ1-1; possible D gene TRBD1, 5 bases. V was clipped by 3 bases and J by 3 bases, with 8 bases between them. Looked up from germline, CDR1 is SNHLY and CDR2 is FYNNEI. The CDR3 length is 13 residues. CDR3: CASSEIGDTEAFF. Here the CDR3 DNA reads TGTGCCAGCAGTGAGATAGGGGACACTGAAGCTTTCTTT. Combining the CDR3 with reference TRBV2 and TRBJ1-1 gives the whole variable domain EPEVTQTPSHQVTQMGQEVILRCVPISNHLYFYWYRQILGQKVEFLVSFYNNEISEKSEIFDDQFSVERPDGSNFTLKIRSTKLEDSAMYFCASSEIGDTEAFFGQGTRLTVV.

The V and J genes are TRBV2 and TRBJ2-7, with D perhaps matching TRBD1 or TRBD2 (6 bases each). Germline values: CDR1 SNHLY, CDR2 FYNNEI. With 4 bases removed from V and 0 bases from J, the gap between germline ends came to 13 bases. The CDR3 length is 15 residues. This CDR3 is CASSGGTIGSYEQYF. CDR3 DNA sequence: TGTGCCAGCAGTGGCGGGACAATCGGCTCCTACGAGCAGTACTTC.

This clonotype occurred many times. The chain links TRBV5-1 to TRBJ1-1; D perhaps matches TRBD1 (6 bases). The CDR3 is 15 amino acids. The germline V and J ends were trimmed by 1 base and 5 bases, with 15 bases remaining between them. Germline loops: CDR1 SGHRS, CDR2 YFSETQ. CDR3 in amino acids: CASSLNAGAVTEAFF. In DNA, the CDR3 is TGCGCCAGCAGCTTGAATGCGGGGGCGGTGACTGAAGCTTTCTTT.

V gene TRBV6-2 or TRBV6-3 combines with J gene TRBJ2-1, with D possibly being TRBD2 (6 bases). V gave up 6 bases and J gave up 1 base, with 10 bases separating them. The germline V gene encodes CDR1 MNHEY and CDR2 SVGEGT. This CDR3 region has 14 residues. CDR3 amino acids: CASRSSGSYNEQFF. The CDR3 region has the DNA TGTGCCAGCAGAAGTAGCGGATCCTACAATGAGCAGTTCTTC.

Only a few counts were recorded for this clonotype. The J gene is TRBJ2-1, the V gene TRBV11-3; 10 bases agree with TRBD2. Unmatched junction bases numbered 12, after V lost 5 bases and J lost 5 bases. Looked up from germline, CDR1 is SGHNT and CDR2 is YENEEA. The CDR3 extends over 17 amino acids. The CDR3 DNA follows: TGTGCCAGCAGCCCCGCCACCAGCGGGGGGGGAAACAATGAGCAGTTCTTC. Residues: CASSPATSGGGNNEQFF.

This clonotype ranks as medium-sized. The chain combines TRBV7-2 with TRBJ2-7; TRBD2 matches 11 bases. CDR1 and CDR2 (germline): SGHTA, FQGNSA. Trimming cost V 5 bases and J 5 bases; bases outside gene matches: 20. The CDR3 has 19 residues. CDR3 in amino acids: CASSLMASNSGGASDEQYF. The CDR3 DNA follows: TGTGCCAGCAGCCTGATGGCTAGTAATAGCGGGGGGGCGAGCGACGAGCAGTACTTC.

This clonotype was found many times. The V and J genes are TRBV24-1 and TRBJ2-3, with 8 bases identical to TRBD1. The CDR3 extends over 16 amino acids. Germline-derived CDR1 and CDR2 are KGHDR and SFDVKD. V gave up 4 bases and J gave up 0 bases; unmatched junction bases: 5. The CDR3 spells CATSDRRTGSTDTQYF. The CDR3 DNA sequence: TGTGCCACCAGTGACCGCCGGACAGGGAGCACAGATACGCAGTATTTT.

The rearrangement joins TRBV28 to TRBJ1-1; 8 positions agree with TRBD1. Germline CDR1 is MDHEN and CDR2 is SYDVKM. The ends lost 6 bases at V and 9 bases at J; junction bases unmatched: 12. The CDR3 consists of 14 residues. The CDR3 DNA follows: TGTGCCAGCAGGCCAGGGGGCCCCACGGCGAAAGCTTTCTTT. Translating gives CASRPGGPTAKAFF.

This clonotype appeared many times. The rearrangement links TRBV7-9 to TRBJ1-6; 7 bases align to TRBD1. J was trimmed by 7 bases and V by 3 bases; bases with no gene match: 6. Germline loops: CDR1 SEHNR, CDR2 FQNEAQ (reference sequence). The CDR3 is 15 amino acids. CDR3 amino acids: CASSFLAGGNSPLHF. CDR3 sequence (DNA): TGTGCCAGCAGCTTCCTTGCAGGGGGAAATTCACCCCTCCACTTT.

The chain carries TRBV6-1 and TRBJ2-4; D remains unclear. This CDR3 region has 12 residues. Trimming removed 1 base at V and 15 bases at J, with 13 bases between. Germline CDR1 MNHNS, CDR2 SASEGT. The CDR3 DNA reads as TGTGCCAGCAGTGAAGGCTACAGCCGTCGGTACTTC. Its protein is CASSEGYSRRYF.